These 4 T cell receptor beta chains were sequenced from one sample in a study of T cell changes during pregnancy in multiple sclerosis. TCRdb keeps only in-frame clones here, not all; method: immunoSEQ multiplex PCR. Among roughly 50,000 clones listed, 91% were seen once. This sample comprised peripheral blood, obtained after pregnancy. The receptor set was obtained from a female donor in good health, enrolled as a control in a pregnancy study.

The V and J genes are TRBV5-6 and TRBJ1-2; 7 bases line up with TRBD1. CDR1 is SGHDT, CDR2 YYEEEE, per germline. The V segment lost 4 bases and the J segment 5 bases; nucleotides outside the gene matches: 8. The CDR3 extends over 14 amino acids. The DNA for the CDR3 is TGTGCCAGCAGCATACTGGGACAGACATATGGCTACACCTTC. Residues: CASSILGQTYGYTF.

The CDR3 spells CASSQTGVNTEAFF. CDR3 nucleotide sequence: TGTGCCAGCAGTCAAACAGGAGTGAACACTGAAGCTTTCTTT. V is TRBV25-1 and J is TRBJ1-1, with a tentative D call TRBD1 (5 bases). This CDR3 spans 14 amino acids. Germline CDR1 reads MGHDK; CDR2 reads SYGVNS. V was shortened by 5 bases and J by 0 bases, with 10 bases between the two germline ends.

V is TRBV7-9 and J is TRBJ1-6; TRBD1 is a possible D gene (5 bases). CDR3 size: 14 residues. Germline V CDR1 and CDR2: SEHNR, FQNEAQ (reference sequence). V lost 6 bases to trimming and J lost 6 bases, with 12 bases between them. CDR3 amino acids: CASRPGGGNSPLHF. The CDR3 nucleotides are TGTGCCAGCAGACCCGGGGGAGGTAATTCACCCCTCCACTTT.

The chain combines TRBV7-7 with TRBJ2-5; tentative D call: TRBD1 (5 bases). The CDR3 extends over 15 amino acids. Germline V lookup: CDR1 SSHAT, CDR2 FNYEAQ (reference sequence). Trimming took 1 base from V and 4 from J, leaving 13 bases between them. Here the CDR3 DNA reads TGTGCCAGCAGCTTAGTATTGGGGCCCAGAGAGACCCAGTACTTC. Protein sequence: CASSLVLGPRETQYF.